These 30 T cell receptor beta chains were sequenced from one sample in a study of T cell responses to AZD1222 COVID-19 vaccine. Clones were sequenced by immunoSEQ multiplex PCR, and TCRdb holds only the in-frame ones, with some missing. The sample records approximately 26,000 clones, around nine tenths being singletons. The sequenced sample was peripheral blood, obtained on day 0 of AZD1222 vaccination. These receptors originate from an adult in good health.

CDR3 loop: CASSLGGLAGYNEQFF. The CDR3 DNA sequence: TGTGCCAGCAGCTTAGGGGGACTAGCGGGCTACAATGAGCAGTTCTTC. The chain carries TRBV7-2 and TRBJ2-1; 12 nucleotides line up with TRBD2. The V gene's germline CDR1 is SGHTA and CDR2 FQGNSA. Trimming cost V 1 base and J 3 bases; bases outside gene matches: 1. The CDR3 length is 16 residues.

This clone was observed once. This sequence joins TRBV4-2 and TRBJ2-1; 8 bases line up with TRBD2. The trim removed 0 bases at V and 8 bases at J, leaving 9 bases unmatched. The CDR3 consists of 16 residues. The germline gives CDR1 LGHNA, CDR2 YNFKEQ. The DNA for the CDR3 is TGTGCCAGCAGCCAAGATCCAAGCGGGAGAGGCGATGAGCAGTTCTTC. Its translation is CASSQDPSGRGDEQFF.

The chain employs TRBV4-1 and TRBJ2-3, with 9 bases aligning to TRBD2. Trimming took 3 bases from V and 5 from J; bases not matched to a gene: 12. The CDR3 totals 17 residues. Germline CDR1 MGHRA, CDR2 YSYEKL. The CDR3 nucleotides read TGCGCCAGCAGCCACCCCACCGGACTTAGCGGGGGAGATACGCAGTATTTT. Its translation is CASSHPTGLSGGDTQYF.

This clone turned up a few times. This rearrangement joins TRBV3-1 (or the pseudogene TRBV3-2) to TRBJ1-2; D uncertain. Per the germline V gene, CDR1 is LGHDT and CDR2 is YNNKEL (reference sequence). V lost 3 bases to trimming and J lost 4 bases, with 15 bases between them. This CDR3 comprises 15 residues. The chain's CDR3 is CASSHLDGSTYGYTF. The DNA of the CDR3 is TGTGCCAGCAGCCACCTGGACGGCTCCACCTATGGCTACACCTTC.

The rearrangement links TRBV27 to TRBJ2-4; TRBD2 aligns across 10 bases. There are 15 residues in the CDR3. Unmatched junction bases numbered 8, after V lost 6 bases and J lost 6 bases. Germline CDR1 is MNHEY and CDR2 is SMNVEV (reference sequence). CDR3 sequence: CASSIAGGRRNIQYF. In nucleotides, the CDR3 is TGTGCCAGCAGCATAGCGGGAGGCCGCAGAAACATTCAGTACTTC.

CDR3 in DNA: TGTGCCATCAGTGAGTCGAGAGGTCTTTCGTCTAATGAGCAGTTCTTC. It is translated as CAISESRGLSSNEQFF. The chain has TRBV10-3 and TRBJ2-1; unclear D gene. The CDR3 runs 16 residues. V lost 0 bases and J 7 bases, leaving 16 bases between the germline ends. Germline CDR1 reads ENHRY; CDR2 reads SYGVKD.

The chain carries TRBV19 and TRBJ2-7; TRBD2 matches at 7 bases. The CDR3 is 15 amino acids. The V and J ends lost 3 bases and 4 bases, in that order; junction bases with no gene match: 9. Germline CDR1 is LNHDA and CDR2 is SQIVND (reference sequence). In nucleotides, the CDR3 is TGTGCCAGTAGTATTTTTGCGGGAGAGTGGTACGAGCAGTACTTC. Amino acids: CASSIFAGEWYEQYF.

This clone was detected once. The rearrangement uses TRBV29-1 and TRBJ1-6, with D perhaps matching TRBD1 (5 bases). Per germline, CDR1 SQVTM and CDR2 ANQGSEA. V was trimmed by 5 bases and J by 7 bases, leaving 12 bases between them. The CDR3 runs to 13 residues. CDR3 loop: CSVQTGGNSPLHF. In nucleotides, the CDR3 is TGCAGCGTTCAGACGGGGGGGAATTCACCCCTCCACTTT.

This clone was seen a few times. The V call is TRBV9, the J call TRBJ2-1; no definite D call. This CDR3 contains 12 residues. Per the germline V gene, CDR1 is SGDLS and CDR2 is YYNGEE. The V end was cut by 4 bases, the J end by 7 bases, with 9 bases between. The CDR3 here is CASSPSPNEQFF. The CDR3 region has the DNA TGTGCCAGCAGCCCGAGTCCGAATGAGCAGTTCTTC.

The rearrangement links TRBV10-3 to TRBJ1-1; 10 bases fit TRBD1. The CDR3 is made up of 14 amino acids. The germline V gene encodes CDR1 ENHRY and CDR2 SYGVKD. The V and J ends lost 10 bases and 6 bases, in that order; junction bases with no gene match: 11. In DNA, the CDR3 is TGTGCCACCACCCTTGGTGACAGGGGGCCTGAAGCTTTCTTT. Its translation is CATTLGDRGPEAFF.

This clone came up once. This rearrangement joins TRBV6-5 to TRBJ2-7, with TRBD1 matching 7 bases. This CDR3 region has 16 residues. CDR1 and CDR2 (germline): MNHEY, SVGAGI. Trimming cost V 0 bases and J 3 bases; bases outside gene matches: 8. The chain's CDR3 is CASSYSKQDRNYEQYF. CDR3 in DNA: TGTGCCAGCAGTTACTCGAAGCAGGACAGGAACTACGAGCAGTACTTC.

The rearrangement uses TRBV4-1 and TRBJ2-2; TRBD2 agrees at 11 bases. This CDR3 has 16 residues. J gave up 4 bases and V 4 bases, and 5 bases lay outside the gene matches. The germline gives CDR1 MGHRA, CDR2 YSYEKL. CDR3 sequence: CASSPWTSGSTGELFF. The DNA of the CDR3 is TGCGCCAGCAGCCCTTGGACTAGCGGGTCCACCGGGGAGCTGTTTTTT.

The chain combines TRBV4-1 with TRBJ2-7, with 8 bases identical to TRBD1. With V trimmed by 1 base and J by 6 bases, 5 bases remained unmatched. There are 14 residues in the CDR3. The germline CDR1 and CDR2 sequences are MGHRA and YSYEKL. The CDR3 loop reads CASSQGQGRVEQYF. CDR3 bases: TGCGCCAGCAGCCAAGGACAGGGGAGAGTCGAGCAGTACTTC.

The V gene is TRBV12-3 or TRBV12-4, the J gene TRBJ2-2; a weak D match, TRBD1 (5 bases). The CDR3 runs to 13 residues. V was pared by 4 bases and J by 6 bases, with 9 bases between. CDR3 DNA: TGTGCCAGCAGTTCCAGGGCTTCCGGGGAGCTGTTTTTT. This translates into CASSSRASGELFF.

This chain joins TRBV29-1 and TRBJ1-2; 8 bases agree with TRBD1. The CDR3 consists of 15 residues. CDR1 SQVTM and CDR2 ANQGSEA come from the germline V gene. V lost 3 bases and J lost 0; bases outside the gene matches: 6. The CDR3 coding sequence is TGCAGCGTTGAGGGAACGGACAGGGCTAACTATGGCTACACCTTC. The encoded protein is CSVEGTDRANYGYTF.

CDR3: CASSPLGTGLYNEQFF. As DNA, the CDR3 is TGTGCCAGCAGCCCACTTGGGACAGGGTTATACAATGAGCAGTTCTTC. The genes are TRBV11-2 and TRBJ2-1; 9 nucleotides line up with TRBD1. With 5 bases clipped from V and 4 bases from J, the junction kept 9 bases outside the gene matches. The CDR3 spans 16 residues. From germline, CDR1 is SGHAT and CDR2 FQNNGV. Combining the CDR3 with reference TRBV11-2 and TRBJ2-1 gives the whole variable domain EAGVAQSPRYKIIEKRQSVAFWCNPISGHATLYWYQQILGQGPKLLIQFQNNGVVDDSQLPKDRFSAERLKGVDSTLKIQPAKLEDSAVYLCASSPLGTGLYNEQFFGPGTRLTVL.

The chain couples TRBV18 to TRBJ2-1; unclear D gene. Germline CDR1 is KGHSH and CDR2 is LQKENI. This CDR3 has 14 residues. Trimming cost V 3 bases and J 10 bases, with 16 bases left between them. The CDR3 sequence is CASSPPFDSWEQFF. In DNA form, the CDR3 reads TGTGCCAGCTCACCGCCTTTTGATTCCTGGGAGCAGTTCTTC.

The chain has TRBV7-9 and TRBJ1-1; 9 positions match TRBD1. The germline gives CDR1 SEHNR, CDR2 FQNEAQ (reference sequence). V lost 3 bases and J lost 2; bases outside the gene matches: 4. This CDR3 is built from 15 residues. For the CDR3, the DNA is TGTGCCAGCAGCTTGGGGGGACAGGGCAACACTGAAGCTTTCTTT. Amino acids: CASSLGGQGNTEAFF.

The rearrangement joins TRBV7-9 to TRBJ1-5, with D unclear. Germline CDR1 and CDR2: SEHNR and FQNEAQ (reference sequence). This CDR3 contains 13 residues. Between the trimmed V and J ends, which lost 4 bases and 9 bases, there was a span of 13 bases. DNA of the CDR3: TGTGCCAGCAGCTCCTCCACTCGGGGGCCCCAGCATTTT. Encoded protein: CASSSSTRGPQHF.

The chain carries TRBV15 and TRBJ1-4, with D possibly TRBD1 on 6 matching bases. Per the germline V gene, CDR1 is LNHNV and CDR2 is YYDKDF (reference sequence). V was cut by 5 bases and J by 3 bases, with 16 bases left in between. The CDR3 contains 16 residues. The CDR3 spells CATSGNRVWANEKLFF. The CDR3 DNA follows: TGTGCCACCAGCGGAAACAGGGTCTGGGCTAATGAAAAACTGTTTTTT.

The V call is TRBV29-1, the J call TRBJ1-1, with 10 bases fitting TRBD1. Germline loops: CDR1 SQVTM, CDR2 ANQGSEA. J gave up 11 bases and V 5 bases, and 5 bases lay outside the gene matches. The CDR3 is 11 amino acids. The CDR3 reads CSVYRTGGAFF. CDR3 DNA sequence: TGCAGCGTTTACCGGACAGGGGGGGCTTTCTTT.

This sequence joins TRBV19 and TRBJ2-3; 7 nucleotides line up with TRBD1. Germline lookup yields CDR1 LNHDA and CDR2 SQIVND (reference sequence). The CDR3 runs 13 residues. V shed 10 bases and J 4 bases; nucleotides not matched to a gene: 8. The CDR3 DNA follows: TGTGCCACCGCGGTCCAGGGGGCAGATACGCAGTATTTT. It specifies CATAVQGADTQYF.

J is TRBJ2-1 and V is TRBV25-1; D tentatively fits TRBD1 or TRBD2 (5 bases each). Germline V gives CDR1 MGHDK, CDR2 SYGVNS. CDR3 size: 15 residues. V was pared by 3 bases and J by 4 bases, with 13 bases between. The CDR3, as DNA: TGTGCCAGCAGTGAGTTGGGGGTGTCTTACAATGAGCAGTTCTTC. Protein sequence: CASSELGVSYNEQFF.

This clone was detected a few times. The genes are TRBV27 and TRBJ2-1, with D perhaps matching TRBD1 or TRBD2 (5 bases each). The CDR3 sequence is 14 residues long. V gave up 5 bases and J gave up 2 bases, with 10 bases separating them. Germline CDR1 MNHEY, CDR2 SMNVEV (reference sequence). The DNA of the CDR3 is TGTGCCAGCAGTACAGGCGGGCCCTACAATGAGCAGTTCTTC. Translation gives CASSTGGPYNEQFF.

The rearrangement uses TRBV7-9 and TRBJ1-1, with D maybe TRBD1 (5 bases). This CDR3 is built from 14 residues. The V end was cut by 7 bases, the J end by 0 bases, with 12 bases between. CDR1 is SEHNR, CDR2 FQNEAQ, per germline (reference sequence). Here the CDR3 reads CASTQGRVNTEAFF. The CDR3, as DNA: TGTGCCAGCACCCAGGGTAGGGTGAACACTGAAGCTTTCTTT.

The chain couples TRBV7-2 to TRBJ1-5, with a tentative D call TRBD1 (6 bases). Germline V gene data show CDR1 as SGHTA and CDR2 as FQGNSA. V dropped 4 bases and J dropped 5 bases, with 18 bases sitting between them. The CDR3 runs to 16 residues. CDR3 protein: CASSSRTAGGYQPQHF. The CDR3 region has the DNA TGTGCCAGCAGCTCCCGGACAGCCGGAGGATATCAGCCCCAGCATTTT.

The rearrangement uses TRBV29-1 and TRBJ1-4, with D possibly matching TRBD1 (6 bases). Trimming took off 0 bases at V and 8 bases at J, with 7 bases between the two ends. The CDR3 runs 12 residues. The V gene's germline CDR1 is SQVTM and CDR2 ANQGSEA. In DNA, the CDR3 is TGCAGCGTTGAAGAGAGGGGGGAAAAACTGTTTTTT. It translates to CSVEERGEKLFF.

The chain has TRBV6-5 and TRBJ1-1; D is unclear. Trimming stripped 0 bases from V and 0 bases from J, with 8 bases between. The CDR3 is 15 amino acids. From germline, CDR1 is MNHEY and CDR2 SVGAGI. The CDR3 here is CASSYSQDMNTEAFF. CDR3 bases: TGTGCCAGCAGTTACTCGCAAGACATGAACACTGAAGCTTTCTTT.

The rearrangement links TRBV29-1 to TRBJ1-1, with 7 bases that match TRBD1. J lost 3 bases, V lost 3 bases, and 4 bases had no gene match. This CDR3 has 13 residues. Germline values: CDR1 SQVTM, CDR2 ANQGSEA. CDR3 region: CSVEAQGDTEAFF. The CDR3 DNA sequence: TGCAGCGTTGAGGCCCAGGGGGACACTGAAGCTTTCTTT.

The chain employs TRBV4-1 and TRBJ2-7, with D unclear. The CDR3 totals 11 residues. In germline, CDR1 is MGHRA, CDR2 YSYEKL. Between the trimmed V and J ends, which lost 6 bases and 3 bases, there was a span of 6 bases. CDR3 residues: CASSNFYEQYF. The CDR3 DNA follows: TGCGCCAGCAGTAATTTCTACGAGCAGTACTTC.